The clone carrying this T cell receptor (beta chain) was counted a few times. The antigen remains undetermined. The sample belongs to a study of T cell responses to AZD1222 COVID-19 vaccine. Study-wide results and caveats: Only six AZD1222 recipients tested seropositive at baseline.

Germline V lookup: CDR1 KGHSH, CDR2 LQKENI. The CDR3 runs to 13 residues. The V and J ends lost 1 base and 2 bases respectively, with 5 bases between them. TCRdb's table, derived via immunoSEQ multiplex PCR, lists solely in-frame clones and lacks some. Of around 95,000 clones listed, 87% are singletons. The sample in question was peripheral blood, obtained on day 0 of AZD1222 vaccination. The V call is TRBV18, the J call TRBJ1-2, with a weak D call TRBD1 (5 bases). The receptor was isolated from an adult in good health. The CDR3 nucleotides read TGTGCCAGCTCACCACGACAGAACTATGGCTACACCTTC. Translating gives CASSPRQNYGYTF.